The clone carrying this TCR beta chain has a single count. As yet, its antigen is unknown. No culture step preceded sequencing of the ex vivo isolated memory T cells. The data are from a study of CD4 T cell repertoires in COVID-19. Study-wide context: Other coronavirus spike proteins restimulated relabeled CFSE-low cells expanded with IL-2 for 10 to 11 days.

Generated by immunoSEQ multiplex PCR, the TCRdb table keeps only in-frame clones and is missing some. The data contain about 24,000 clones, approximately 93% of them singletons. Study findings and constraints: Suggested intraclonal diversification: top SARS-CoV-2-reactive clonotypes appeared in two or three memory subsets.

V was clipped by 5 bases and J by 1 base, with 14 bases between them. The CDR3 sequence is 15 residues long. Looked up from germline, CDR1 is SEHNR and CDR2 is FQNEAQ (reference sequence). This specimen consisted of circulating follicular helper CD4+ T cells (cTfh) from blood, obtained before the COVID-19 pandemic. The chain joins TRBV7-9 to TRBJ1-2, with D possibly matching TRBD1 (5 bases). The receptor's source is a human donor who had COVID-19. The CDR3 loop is CASSLAGGINYGYTF. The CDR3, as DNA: TGTGCCAGCAGCCTCGCTGGGGGGATTAACTATGGCTACACCTTC.